The source of this T cell receptor beta chain is a study of CD8 T cells in Susac syndrome. Germline-derived CDR1 and CDR2 are SGDLS and YYNGEE. This CDR3 comprises 16 residues. V was pared by 0 bases and J by 7 bases, with 16 bases between. High-throughput TCR beta sequencing covered peripheral CD8+ and CD4+ T cells. Negative isolation was used for CD8+ and CD4+ T cells, and FACS enrichment was applied to TEMRA cells. Random-hexamer reverse transcription was applied to about 0.5 to 1 ug RNA. TCRdb independently ran MiXCR on the immunoSEQ multiplex PCR reads; one entry per CDR3 protein. Of roughly 200,000 distinct CDR3 sequences in the sample, 85% to 95% were seen once.

The source of this sequence is a human donor with multiple sclerosis. Source material: CD4+ T cells from PBMCs. The genes are TRBV9 and TRBJ2-2, with a tentative D call TRBD1 (6 bases). The CDR3 DNA sequence: TGTGCCAGCAGCGTAGATACTAACAGGGCGGTCGGGGAGCTGTTTTTT. Encoded protein: CASSVDTNRAVGELFF.